This record looks at one TCR beta chain sequence and its context. Its antigen is not known. Just one base apart from a much larger clone, this may be a read error. The sample comes from a study of T cells after yellow fever vaccination. For the study at large: The authors prepared low-cell-number fractions using SMART-Seq v4 Ultra Low Input.

The CDR3 consists of 14 residues. The germline V gene encodes CDR1 SGHRS and CDR2 YFSETQ. V was clipped by 4 bases and J by 12 bases; unmatched bases: 10. TCRdb used MiXCR to reprocess the 5' RACE reads, holding one entry per CDR3 protein. Here the sample spans 200,000 to 300,000 distinct CDR3 sequences, roughly 7.2% being singletons. Study findings and constraints: Contaminants from the bulk population, in the form of abundant clonotypes, could be found in FACS-sorted repertoires. Secondary responses were weaker yet peaked faster, day 5 versus 15.

This specimen consisted of CD4+ T cells sorted from PBMCs, obtained 15 days after the yellow fever booster vaccination. The sequence was obtained from a man under 40 who received the YFV17D yellow fever vaccine. The genes are TRBV5-1 and TRBJ2-1; TRBD1 matches 10 bases. CDR3: CASSKGQGNDVQFF. The CDR3 DNA follows: TGCGCCAGCAGCAAGGGACAGGGGAACGATGTGCAGTTCTTC.